This entry is about one TCR beta chain. Its target is not known. These data come from a study of blood T cells in healthy people across ages. Overall study findings and caveats: It was not possible, with unsorted PBMCs, to conclusively compare naive and antigen-experienced cells. Diversity estimates from one million T cells were considered underestimates.

The second PCR ran roughly 7 to 12 cycles with a sample-barcoded 5' primer and J-beta primers. Every sample gave at least 3 million paired-end reads containing CDR3. One entry per CDR3 protein results from TCRdb running MiXCR on the 5' RACE reads. In the table there are about 1,400,000 distinct CDR3 sequences, approximately 42% of which are singletons. This CDR3 has 14 residues. The study isolated at least 7 million PBMCs from each sample. The chain joins TRBV21-1 to TRBJ1-2. TRBV21-1 is described as a pseudogene. The sample consisted of blood. The sequence was obtained from a woman in her late teens or twenties in good health. This chain's CDR3 is CASTPPGPSYGYTF. The CDR3 region has the DNA TGTGCCAGCACTCCCCCGGGGCCCTCCTATGGCTACACCTTC.